This TCR beta chain was sequenced for a study of cytomegalovirus exposure and HLA in healthy donors. Study results and caveats: An analysis done earlier found most TCR beta V segments productive about 90% or about 30% of the time. Most of the CMV-associated TCR beta chains (in a later analysis) appeared to be HLA-restricted.

The PCR was carried out with 60 Vbeta primers and 13 Jbeta primers. The protocol was immunoSEQ multiplex PCR, while the TCRdb copy is restricted to in-frame clones and leaves out a portion. The table shows 150,000 to 200,000 clones, with 65% to 90% occurring only once. Regarding this clone: Antigen specificity is unknown.

Germline V lookup: CDR1 MNHNS, CDR2 SASEGT. The J segment lost 3 bases and the V segment lost 10 bases, leaving 8 bases of the junction unmatched. The CDR3 loop spans 14 amino acids. This receptor was identified in a man aged 50 to 60 in good health and CMV-seropositive. The gene calls are TRBV6-1 and TRBJ2-2; 7 bases are shared with TRBD1. Input material: PBMCs. CDR3 sequence: CATFGQEYTGELFF. The CDR3 region has the DNA TGTGCCACCTTCGGACAGGAGTACACCGGGGAGCTGTTTTTT.